This TCR beta chain is drawn from a study of T cells in Graves' hyperthyroidism and ophthalmopathy (dated by TCRdb to the late 2010s). A note on the overall study: Peripheral blood samples were taken at the time of initial diagnosis, prior to any treatment. TCR V-J signatures able to tell the groups apart were searched for in a discovery cohort of about a hundred patients, of whom 43 had Graves' ophthalmopathy and 55 to 65 had stable Graves' hyperthyroidism. According to the paper, TCR Vbeta CDR3 sequencing was carried out on 120 to 150 peripheral blood samples, which came from under 50 ophthalmopathy, around 75 hyperthyroidism and approximately 17 progressor patients. The roughly 91 discovery patients were randomly divided into training and test sets at a 7:3 ratio. In about 6 Graves' hyperthyroidism patients, the study also compared T-cell repertoires from thyroid tissue with T-cell repertoires from blood. Once sampling was done, hyperthyroidism patients were given methimazole at a starting dose of 30 mg daily, whereas ophthalmopathy patients were given high-dose intravenous methylprednisolone. Prospective prediction of ophthalmopathy was tested in an independent validation cohort of some 20 hyperthyroidism patients and approximately 17 patients who later progressed to ophthalmopathy.

As concerns this clonotype: It has no known antigen specificity. No much larger clonotype is one base removed from it; base qualities were not supplied.

The junction shows trimming of 7 bases on V and 5 bases on J, plus 21 bases between the germline ends. The germline V gene yields SGHAT for CDR1 and FQNNGV for CDR2. Reading from cysteine to phenylalanine, the CDR3 counts 15 amino acids. The kept DNA is CDR3 alone, 45 bases in frame from the first base. Ophthalmopathy patients had moderately to severely active disease, with a Clinical Activity Score of 3 or more, a NOSPECS grade of 4 or more, and a disease duration of less than 3 months. Patients with uncontrolled infections, other autoimmune diseases, pregnancy or lactation were excluded. Clinical symptoms, serum thyroxine and TRAb, thyroid ultrasound, and orbital computed tomography formed the basis for the diagnoses. PBMCs were isolated from about 9 ml of fresh peripheral blood by Ficoll-Paque density gradient centrifugation. Trizol reagent was used to extract total RNA, and RNA quality was then checked on an Agilent 2100 Bioanalyzer.

The research as a whole found: No statistical method was used to fix the sample size in advance, and group allocation was not hidden from the investigators. During validation, the model predicted progression to ophthalmopathy a median of about 6.5 months ahead of onset, with roughly 65% sensitivity and under 85% specificity. Ophthalmopathy was separated from stable hyperthyroidism by a 13 V-J signature model, with roughly 88% sensitivity and 81% to 82% specificity obtained in cross-validation and 80%/75% obtained in testing. Most expanded thyroid clonotypes (frequency above 0.001) were also found in blood, which suggests that blood repertoires may mirror thyroid immune responses.

Amplification of TCR beta CDR3 regions was carried out from RNA transcripts. For the first round of RT-PCR on the TCR CDR3, the HTBI primer set was used together with the Qiagen OneStep RT-PCR kit. Libraries were constructed in a second round of multiplex PCR, after which size selection and purification were performed. Libraries were sequenced paired-end with 100 bp reads on an Illumina HiSeq2000. As for the authors' bioinformatics: SOAPnuke was used to process the raw data, removing reads that contained adapters or uncalled bases, had a mean Phred below 15, or lacked an exact match to the constant primer or identifier. COPE v1.2.5 was used to merge the high-quality paired reads, and each unique nucleotide sequence was defined as a clonotype. MiTCR v1.1 was used to align clonotypes to the IMGT TRBV, TRBD and TRBJ reference segments. The analysis was restricted to V-J combinations with a frequency above 0.0001, which together covered roughly 99% of the repertoires. The TCS score was defined as F50 (clonal expansion) divided by E x V (chaos), with BLOSUM62-based TCRdist calculated between CDR3 peptides within each V-J. Welch's t-statistics and random forest reduced 500 to 550 V-J features to 13, which were used in a naive Bayes classifier (R e1071). Using fastp at Q25 and MiXCR, TCRdb reprocessed the public reads and kept productive beta chains. Each record represents a unique CDR3 protein, reported with the most common genes and DNA among its rows. The V and J calls and clone size come from TCRdb's table, not from the authors' own analysis. A total of hundreds of thousands of distinct CDR3 sequences appear in this sample, 15% to 20% of them only once. Roughly 47% of the sample goes to the ten largest clones.

Sequencing input: blood. The source of this sequence is a man in his forties or fifties with Graves' ophthalmopathy. Recombination linked TRBV11-2 to TRBJ2-7; the D gene assignment is ambiguous. At the DNA level, the sequence is TGTGCCAGCACCCCCTCTGGGGTCCGGGCCCACGAGCAGTACTTC. This yields the protein CASTPSGVRAHEQYF.